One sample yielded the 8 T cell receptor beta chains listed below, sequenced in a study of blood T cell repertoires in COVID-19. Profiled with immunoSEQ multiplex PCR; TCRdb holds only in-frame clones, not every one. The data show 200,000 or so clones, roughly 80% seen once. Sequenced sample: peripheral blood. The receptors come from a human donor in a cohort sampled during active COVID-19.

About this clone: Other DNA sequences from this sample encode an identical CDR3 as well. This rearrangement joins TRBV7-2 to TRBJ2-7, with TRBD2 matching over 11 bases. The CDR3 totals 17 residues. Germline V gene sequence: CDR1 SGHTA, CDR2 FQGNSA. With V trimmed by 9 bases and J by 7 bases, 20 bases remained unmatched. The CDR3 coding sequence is TGTGCCAGTAGCCCTCTTTTGACTAGCGGGATTTCGGGGGAGCAGTACTTC. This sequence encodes CASSPLLTSGISGEQYF.

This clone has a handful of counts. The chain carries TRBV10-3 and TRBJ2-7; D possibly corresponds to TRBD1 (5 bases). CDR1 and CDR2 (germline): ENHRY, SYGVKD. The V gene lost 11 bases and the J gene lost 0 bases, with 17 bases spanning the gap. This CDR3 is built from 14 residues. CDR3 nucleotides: TGTGCCTCCAAGGTCCAGGGCCTCTCCTACGAGCAGTACTTC. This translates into CASKVQGLSYEQYF.

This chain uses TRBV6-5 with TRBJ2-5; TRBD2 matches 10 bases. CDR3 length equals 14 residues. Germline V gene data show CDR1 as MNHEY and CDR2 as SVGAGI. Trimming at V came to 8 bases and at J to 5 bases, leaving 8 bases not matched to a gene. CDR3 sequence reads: CASGLAGVEETQYF. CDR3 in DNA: TGTGCCAGCGGTCTAGCGGGAGTCGAGGAGACCCAGTACTTC.

The CDR3 nucleotides are TGTGCCAGCAGCCCAGAGGGAACTGAAGCTTTCTTT. It yields the protein CASSPEGTEAFF. The chain is built from TRBV7-9 and TRBJ1-1; D is unresolved. The CDR3 consists of 12 residues. Germline lookup yields CDR1 SEHNR and CDR2 FQNEAQ (reference sequence). V lost 5 bases and J lost 5, with 9 bases in between. Complete variable domain (other parts from reference TRBV7-9 and TRBJ1-1): DTGVSQNPRHKITKRGQNVTFRCDPISEHNRLYWYRQTLGQGPEFLTYFQNEAQLEKSRLLSDRFSAERPKGSFSTLEIQRTEQGDSAMYLCASSPEGTEAFFGQGTRLTVV.

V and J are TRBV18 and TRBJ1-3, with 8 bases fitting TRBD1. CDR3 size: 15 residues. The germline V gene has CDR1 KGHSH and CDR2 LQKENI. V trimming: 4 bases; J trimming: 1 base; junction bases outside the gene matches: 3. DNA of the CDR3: TGTGCCAGCTCACTGAGACAGGGGTCTGGAAACACCATATATTTT. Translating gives CASSLRQGSGNTIYF.

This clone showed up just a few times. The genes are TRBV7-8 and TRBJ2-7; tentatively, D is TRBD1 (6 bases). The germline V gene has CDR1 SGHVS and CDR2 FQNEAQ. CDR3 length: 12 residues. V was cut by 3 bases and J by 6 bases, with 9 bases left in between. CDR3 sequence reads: CASSLGASEQYF. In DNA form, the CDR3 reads TGTGCCAGCAGCTTGGGGGCCTCCGAGCAGTACTTC.

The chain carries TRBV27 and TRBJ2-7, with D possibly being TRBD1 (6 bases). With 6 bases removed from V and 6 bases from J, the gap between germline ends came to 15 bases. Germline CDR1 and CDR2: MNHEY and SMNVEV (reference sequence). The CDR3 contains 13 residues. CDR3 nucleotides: TGTGCCAGCAGACCAGCACAGGGCCGCGAGCAGTACTTC. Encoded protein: CASRPAQGREQYF.

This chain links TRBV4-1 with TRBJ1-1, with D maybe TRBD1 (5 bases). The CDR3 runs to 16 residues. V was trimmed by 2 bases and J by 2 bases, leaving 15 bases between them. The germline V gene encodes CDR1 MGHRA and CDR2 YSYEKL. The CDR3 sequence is CASSQNAGRTNTEAFF. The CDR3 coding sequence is TGCGCCAGCAGCCAAAACGCGGGACGGACAAACACTGAAGCTTTCTTT.